This TCR beta chain was found in a study of regulatory T cells in long-lasting Graves disease. Study details: Duration of antithyroid drug therapy among newly diagnosed Graves' patients was under 3 months.

The CDR3 length is 15 residues. V gave up 1 base and J gave up 7 bases; unmatched junction bases: 4. CDR1 and CDR2 (germline): LGHDT, YNNKEL (reference sequence). Study findings and constraints: What was studied was peripheral blood only, and not thyroid tissue. Under persistent disease, TRBV28, TRBJ1-2 and TRBJ2-5 were used preferentially.

Time point specified: newly diagnosed GD, antithyroid drugs for less than 3 months. Scientists built the TCR library using RNA that was extracted from PBMCs. In each case, Graves' disease was diagnosed per American Thyroid Association guidelines. According to the study, TCR beta libraries were built with iRepertoire HTBI primers and CDR3-region Arm-PCR. TCRdb re-called the multiplex PCR reads with MiXCR, one entry per CDR3 protein. The sample contains 440,000 or so distinct CDR3 sequences, 15% of which appear only once. This clonotype was detected ten times or more. What it binds is not known. The same sample was also used in a study of T cells in Graves' hyperthyroidism and ophthalmopathy.

This specimen was peripheral blood mononuclear cells (PBMCs), taken at new diagnosis, from a patient treated with antithyroid drugs. The receptor was isolated from a woman aged 25 to 39 with Graves disease. The chain recombines TRBV3-1 with TRBJ2-1; 10 positions match TRBD2. The CDR3 sequence: CASSQVASGRNEQFF. CDR3 coding DNA: TGTGCCAGCAGCCAAGTGGCTAGCGGGAGAAATGAGCAGTTCTTC.